These 29 T cell receptor beta chains were all obtained from the same sample, sequenced in a study of CD8+CD57+ T cells in acquired aplastic anemia. Patients chosen for sequencing had shown CD8+CD57+ cell expansion by flow cytometry. For CDR3 and TCR beta VDJ profiling, genomic DNA was the template used. Via MiXCR, TCRdb re-called the reads, giving one row per CDR3 protein. Of 200,000 or so distinct CDR3 sequences in the sample, approximately 65% were seen once. The sample taken for sequencing was sorted CD4+, CD8+, or CD8+CD57+ T cells (not recorded which) from PBMCs. The receptors were gathered from a human donor with aplastic anemia.

The sample holds many counts of this clonotype. CDR3 DNA sequence: TGTGCCAGCAGCGACCCTCAGGGGAACTACAATGAGCAGTTCTTC. Protein: CASSDPQGNYNEQFF. The chain is built from TRBV9 and TRBJ2-1; D might be TRBD1 (6 bases). Trimming stripped 3 bases from V and 3 bases from J, with 13 bases between. The CDR3 sequence is 15 residues long. Germline-derived CDR1 and CDR2 are SGDLS and YYNGEE. Based on the CDR3 plus reference TRBV9 and TRBJ2-1, the full variable domain is DSGVTQTPKHLITATGQRVTLRCSPRSGDLSVYWYQQSLDQGLQFLIQYYNGEERAKGNILERFSAQQFPDLHSELNLSSLELGDSALYFCASSDPQGNYNEQFFGPGTRLTVL.

This clonotype showed up just a few times. This chain links TRBV20-1 with TRBJ2-7, with D tentatively TRBD1 or TRBD2 (6 bases each). The CDR3 runs 15 residues. From germline, CDR1 is DFQATT and CDR2 SNEGSKA (reference sequence). V shed 3 bases and J shed 2 bases, with 17 bases lying between them. CDR3 in amino acids: CSARHKGGPAYEQYF. The DNA for the CDR3 is TGCAGTGCTAGGCATAAGGGGGGCCCCGCCTACGAGCAGTACTTC.

The chain is built from TRBV19 and TRBJ2-1, with 7 bases identical to TRBD2. Per germline, CDR1 LNHDA and CDR2 SQIVND (reference sequence). The CDR3 has 15 residues. The trim removed 6 bases at V and 2 bases at J, leaving 7 bases unmatched. DNA for the CDR3: TGTGCCAGTAGCGCCCGGGAGGCAACCTACAATGAGCAGTTCTTC. Translation gives CASSAREATYNEQFF.

In this sample, this clonotype turned up many times. V is TRBV14 and J is TRBJ2-7, with 7 nucleotides matching TRBD1. In germline, CDR1 is SGHDN, CDR2 FVKESK. V shed 4 bases, J shed 5 bases, and the junction held 5 bases outside the gene matches. CDR3 length: 13 amino acids. CDR3 loop: CASSRRGPHEQYF. The CDR3 DNA sequence: TGTGCCAGCAGCCGAAGGGGGCCCCACGAGCAGTACTTC.

This clonotype was seen a few times. The chain couples TRBV7-2 to TRBJ2-2; D uncertain. V was pared by 3 bases and J by 6 bases, with 5 bases between. This CDR3 is 12 amino acids long. The germline CDR1 and CDR2 sequences are SGHTA and FQGNSA. The CDR3 coding sequence is TGTGCCAGCAGCTTCTGGTCCGGGGAGCTGTTTTTT. Translated, it gives CASSFWSGELFF.

The chain combines TRBV19 with TRBJ1-2; D is ambiguous. This CDR3 has 14 amino acids. CDR1 and CDR2 from the germline V gene are LNHDA and SQIVND (reference sequence). V lost 3 bases and J lost 5, with 13 bases in between. This CDR3 reads CASSMGGRRYGYTF. The CDR3 DNA follows: TGTGCCAGTAGTATGGGTGGCAGACGGTATGGCTACACCTTC.

The count of this clonotype is one. This rearrangement joins TRBV12-3 or TRBV12-4 to TRBJ2-1, with D tentatively TRBD2 (5 bases). The end of the DNA aligns better with TRBJ2-5, so the J call may be wrong. The CDR3 is 15 residues long. The CDR3 protein is CASSPTSVTKETQYF. In DNA form, the CDR3 reads TGTGCCAGCAGCCCCACTAGTGTAACCAAAGAGACCCAGTACTTC.

Only a few counts were recorded for this clonotype. This rearrangement joins TRBV20-1 to TRBJ2-5, with TRBD2 identical over 12 bases. J lost 5 bases, V lost 1 base, and 2 bases had no gene match. This CDR3 comprises 14 residues. The germline V gene encodes CDR1 DFQATT and CDR2 SNEGSKA (reference sequence). CDR3 in amino acids: CSARASGRAETQYF. CDR3 nucleotides: TGCAGTGCTAGAGCTAGCGGGAGGGCGGAGACCCAGTACTTC.

V is TRBV5-6 and J is TRBJ1-2, with 8 bases identical to TRBD1. The trim removed 1 base at V and 0 bases at J, leaving 11 bases unmatched. The CDR3 contains 18 residues. Germline CDR1 is SGHDT and CDR2 is YYEEEE. The CDR3 DNA reads TGTGCCAGCAGCTTGAGGACAGGGAACCTCCGCGCTAACTATGGCTACACCTTC. Translating gives CASSLRTGNLRANYGYTF.

This clonotype came up a few times. V is TRBV10-3 and J is TRBJ2-1, with a weak D call TRBD2 (6 bases). The germline V and J ends were trimmed by 0 bases and 5 bases, with 11 bases remaining between them. Germline values: CDR1 ENHRY, CDR2 SYGVKD. The CDR3 consists of 15 residues. CDR3 coding DNA: TGTGCCATCAGTGAGTCTCGTAGCGGACACAATGAGCAGTTCTTC. It yields the protein CAISESRSGHNEQFF.

CDR3 residues: CASRGRTSQYF. Written as DNA, the CDR3 is TGTGCCAGCAGGGGACGGACCTCACAGTACTTC. This chain joins TRBV2 and TRBJ2-5; D may be TRBD1 or TRBD2 (5 bases each). Trimming took 6 bases from V and 11 from J, leaving 13 bases between them. Germline CDR1 is SNHLY and CDR2 is FYNNEI. This CDR3 comprises 11 residues.

This clonotype was counted between two and nine times. The chain combines TRBV19 with TRBJ1-1; 7 bases match TRBD1. The V gene's germline CDR1 is LNHDA and CDR2 SQIVND (reference sequence). The junction had 18 bases not matched to a gene; V was cut back by 11 bases and J by 3 bases. This CDR3 contains 16 residues. The CDR3 DNA reads as TGTGCCTCCCAAGGACCCGAGGGGGCGGTGGACACTGAAGCTTTCTTT. Translated: CASQGPEGAVDTEAFF.

This rearrangement joins TRBV9 to TRBJ2-7; either TRBD1 or TRBD2 may fit D (5 bases each). Germline V gene sequence: CDR1 SGDLS, CDR2 YYNGEE. The V end was cut by 0 bases, the J end by 3 bases, with 13 bases between. The CDR3 spans 15 residues. The CDR3 region has the DNA TGTGCCAGCAGCGTAGACGGGACCGGTAACTACGAGCAGTACTTC. Amino acid sequence: CASSVDGTGNYEQYF.

This clonotype was seen just once. The chain employs TRBV2 and TRBJ1-1; D is ambiguous. V lost 6 bases to trimming and J lost 2 bases, with 13 bases between them. The CDR3 extends over 14 amino acids. In germline, CDR1 is SNHLY, CDR2 FYNNEI. CDR3 amino acids: CASSVRSSNTEAFF. The CDR3 DNA follows: TGTGCCAGCAGCGTCCGGTCGTCTAACACTGAAGCTTTCTTT.

The chain is built from TRBV5-1 and TRBJ2-3, with 8 bases aligning to TRBD2. The germline V gene has CDR1 SGHRS and CDR2 YFSETQ. This CDR3 is 15 amino acids long. The J segment lost 0 bases and the V segment lost 3 bases, leaving 3 bases of the junction unmatched. CDR3 coding DNA: TGCGCCAGCAGCTCAAGGACTAGCAGCACAGATACGCAGTATTTT. This translates into CASSSRTSSTDTQYF.

The chain links TRBV10-3 to TRBJ2-3; TRBD2 agrees at 14 bases. Germline CDR1 ENHRY, CDR2 SYGVKD. The CDR3 runs 14 residues. Trimming took 8 bases from V and 4 from J; bases not matched to a gene: 2. The CDR3 loop is CAIGTSGSPDTQYF. The CDR3 nucleotides read TGTGCCATCGGGACTAGCGGGAGCCCAGATACGCAGTATTTT.

As for this clonotype: The junction departs from the called germline gene at one end, perhaps through a read error. This chain links TRBV6-6 with TRBJ1-4, with D perhaps TRBD1 (5 bases). Per germline, CDR1 MNHNY and CDR2 SVGAGI (reference sequence). The CDR3 is 20 amino acids. This chain's CDR3 is CASSYVARVSGLATNGKLFF. CDR3 nucleotides: TGTGCCAGCAGTTACGTAGCTCGGGTCTCAGGGCTGGCAACTAATGGAAAACTGTTTTTT.

The V call is TRBV15, the J call TRBJ2-5, with D hard to call. Trimming left V 0 bases short and J 5 bases short, with 13 bases between. This CDR3 spans 15 amino acids. Germline CDR1 and CDR2: LNHNV and YYDKDF (reference sequence). The CDR3 DNA reads as TGTGCCACCAGCAGAGATCCCCACCCAACGGAGACCCAGTACTTC. This sequence encodes CATSRDPHPTETQYF.

In this sample, this clonotype turned up a few times. The rearrangement joins TRBV2 to TRBJ1-1; no reliable D call. Between the trimmed V and J ends, which lost 1 base and 11 bases, there was a span of 11 bases. The CDR3 is made up of 12 amino acids. Germline V CDR1 and CDR2: SNHLY, FYNNEI. CDR3 residues: CASSEVECGAFF. CDR3 bases: TGTGCCAGCAGTGAAGTAGAGTGCGGGGCTTTCTTT.

The rearrangement links TRBV4-2 to TRBJ2-5; TRBD2 matches 11 bases. From germline, CDR1 is LGHNA and CDR2 YNFKEQ. The CDR3 extends over 16 amino acids. Trimming removed 0 bases from V and 5 bases from J; junction bases left unmatched: 5. CDR3 amino acids: CASSQDYSGGAETQYF. CDR3 in DNA: TGTGCCAGCAGCCAAGATTATAGCGGGGGGGCGGAGACCCAGTACTTC.

CDR3: CASSLWTQDGYTF. Written as DNA, the CDR3 is TGTGCCAGCAGCTTATGGACCCAGGATGGCTACACCTTC. The chain is built from TRBV7-2 and TRBJ1-2; D remains ambiguous. The CDR3 runs to 13 residues. Germline V gene data show CDR1 as SGHTA and CDR2 as FQGNSA. Trimming stripped 2 bases from V and 6 bases from J, with 10 bases between.

The chain links TRBV2 to TRBJ2-1, with D perhaps TRBD2 (6 bases). CDR3 length: 15 residues. Germline assignment: CDR1 SNHLY and CDR2 FYNNEI. The V gene lost 10 bases and the J gene lost 1 base, with 17 bases spanning the gap. The CDR3 here is CATARAGTSYNEQFF. CDR3 in DNA: TGTGCCACCGCGAGGGCGGGAACGTCCTACAATGAGCAGTTCTTC. Full variable domain (outside the CDR3, taken from reference TRBV2 and TRBJ2-1): EPEVTQTPSHQVTQMGQEVILRCVPISNHLYFYWYRQILGQKVEFLVSFYNNEISEKSEIFDDQFSVERPDGSNFTLKIRSTKLEDSAMYFCATARAGTSYNEQFFGPGTRLTVL.

This clonotype was picked up many times. The chain employs TRBV12-3 or TRBV12-4 and TRBJ2-7; D not certain. The CDR3 spans 11 residues. V lost 5 bases, J lost 7 bases, and 9 bases lay in between. The CDR3 region is CASSLTEEQYF. Here the CDR3 DNA reads TGTGCCAGCAGTCTCACGGAAGAGCAGTACTTC.

The J gene is TRBJ2-5, the V gene TRBV20-1, with 7 bases that match TRBD1. The CDR3 length is 14 residues. After removal of 0 bases from V and 2 bases from J, the junction contained 3 bases not matched to a gene. Germline loops: CDR1 DFQATT, CDR2 SNEGSKA (reference sequence). CDR3 sequence reads: CSARDHRGQETQYF. The CDR3 DNA sequence: TGCAGTGCTAGAGATCACAGGGGACAAGAGACCCAGTACTTC.

The genes are TRBV7-8 and TRBJ1-5; 7 bases align to TRBD1. J gave up 7 bases and V 1 base, and 7 bases lay outside the gene matches. Per germline, CDR1 SGHVS and CDR2 FQNEAQ. The CDR3 is 15 residues long. CDR3 residues: CASSLGDREIQPQHF. CDR3 nucleotide sequence: TGTGCCAGCAGCTTAGGGGACAGAGAGATCCAGCCCCAGCATTTT.

This clonotype was recorded many times. This sequence joins TRBV24-1 and TRBJ2-1; 9 bases map to TRBD2. V was clipped by 3 bases and J by 4 bases; unmatched bases: 6. Germline values: CDR1 KGHDR, CDR2 SFDVKD. This CDR3 spans 16 amino acids. CDR3 sequence (DNA): TGTGCCACCAGTGATCACGGGACTAGCACATACAATGAGCAGTTCTTC. It yields the protein CATSDHGTSTYNEQFF.

This chain links TRBV29-1 with TRBJ2-2; D is ambiguous. V was cut by 4 bases and J by 0 bases, with 9 bases left in between. This CDR3 spans 14 amino acids. Germline assignment: CDR1 SQVTM and CDR2 ANQGSEA. In DNA, the CDR3 is TGCAGCGTTGGACGAGGTGCGAACACCGGGGAGCTGTTTTTT. Protein sequence: CSVGRGANTGELFF.

The count of this clonotype is one. One end of the junction fails to match germline, which may point to a read error. This sequence joins TRBV24-1 and TRBJ1-1; D unclear. The CDR3 has 14 residues. From germline, CDR1 is KGHDR and CDR2 SFDVKD. CDR3 loop: CASRPKGTYTEAFF. The CDR3 coding sequence is TGTGCCTCCAGACCGAAGGGTACTTACACTGAAGCTTTCTTT.

This chain connects TRBV10-3 to TRBJ2-7, with TRBD2 matching over 13 bases. Germline V gene sequence: CDR1 ENHRY, CDR2 SYGVKD. Germline trimming cut 6 bases from V and 7 bases from J; bases unmatched to any gene: 6. This CDR3 comprises 14 residues. In DNA form, the CDR3 reads TGTGCCATCAGCGGGACTAGCGGGACGCTGGAGCAGTACTTC. It encodes CAISGTSGTLEQYF.